This T cell receptor beta chain comes out of a study of T cell repertoires in cytomegalovirus infection. Study context: The authors relied on CMV epitopes, both recently identified HLA-C-restricted and well-studied HLA-B-restricted. Public TCR beta signatures provided an indication of both CMV infection and a matching HLA type.

The study's findings and limits: Across the ex vivo response, the dominant clonotypes were HLA-C-restricted CMV-specific TCR beta clonotypes. Cumulated frequencies of public TCR beta families served to identify carriers of CMV plus the relevant HLA.

Concerning this clonotype itself: No antigen is known for it.

V dropped 1 base and J dropped 4 bases, with 8 bases sitting between them. This CDR3 comprises 14 residues. Germline CDR1 LGHDT, CDR2 YNNKEL (reference sequence). TCRdb ran MiXCR on the reads and lists one entry per CDR3 protein. The repertoire holds 650,000 to 850,000 distinct CDR3 sequences, with under 35% as singletons. Sample: cultured CD8+ T cells from PBMCs, taken from culture after CMV antigen stimulation. The source of this sequence is a human donor in good health (CMV status not recorded). Some clones in this sample may be carry-over from other donors' samples. This chain connects TRBV3-1 to TRBJ2-1; D unresolved. DNA of the CDR3: TGTGCCAGCAGCCAAGTTGTTGGGTACAATGAGCAGTTCTTC. This codes for CASSQVVGYNEQFF.